This T cell receptor beta chain was recovered during a study of blood T cell repertoires in COVID-19. Study overall: Donors in the United States, Italy and Spain gave samples during acute or convalescent COVID-19. PBMCs, B-cell-depleted T cells, or T cells were the source of the cDNA or gDNA that made up the material.

As processed by the authors: Reference gene primer amplification gave nucleated cell count estimates. TCRdb's table, derived via immunoSEQ multiplex PCR, lists solely in-frame clones and lacks some. That table furnishes V, J and clone size, whereas the DNA furnished D and trimming. The sample has roughly 150,000 clones; roughly 79% are singletons. Per the germline V gene, CDR1 is LNHDA and CDR2 is SQIVND (reference sequence). The CDR3 runs 18 residues. The V end was cut by 1 base, the J end by 6 bases, with 22 bases between. Sequenced sample: peripheral blood. V usage is TRBV19 and J usage is TRBJ1-5, with D possibly matching TRBD1 (5 bases). The receptor was isolated from a middle-aged man with active or convalescent COVID-19. The CDR3 region is CASSIGSLGRGRRQPQHF. CDR3 bases: TGTGCCAGTAGTATAGGTTCCCTGGGGAGGGGAAGACGTCAGCCCCAGCATTTT.